This T cell receptor beta chain was found in a study of cytomegalovirus exposure and HLA in healthy donors (dated by TCRdb to between 2016 and 2019). As for the study more broadly: An earlier analysis of approximately 640 of the donors reported roughly 300 Gb of sequence data and 117 million unique TCR beta sequences from 150 million to 200 million T cells. Rather than drawing on any new phenotypic data, the later analysis identified candidate immune exposures from TCR beta sequences and the way those sequences occurred across donors. Among some 400 genotyped donors of the cohort, an average of around 240,000 unique TCR beta nucleotide sequences were sequenced per donor, roughly 18% of them non-productive. Along with the approximately 600-subject first cohort, a separate validation cohort of over a hundred different subjects was used. The study profiled the T cell repertoires of 500 to 800 subjects by immunosequencing and related them to cytomegalovirus serostatus. The genetic ancestry cluster associated with self-reported Caucasian donors included over 65% of the roughly 390 genotyped donors. Donor age, sex, ethnicity and CMV serostatus were compiled alongside the repertoire data. The study aimed to test whether cataloging public T cell receptors could reveal signatures of past pathogen exposure. The number of typed donors differed by locus: about 620-630 for A, B, C, DRB1 and DQB1; 500 to 550 for DQA1; approximately 610 for DPA1; and 400 to 480 for DPB1. Both class I and class II loci were covered by HLA typing, at four-digit resolution. To predict cytomegalovirus infection status, the study combined high-throughput TCR immunosequencing, statistical association of individual TCRs with disease status, and machine learning. An early release that covered around 590 HLA-typed donors contained about 300 gigabases of sequencing data and tens of millions of unique TCR sequences. A later analysis re-examined previously published TCR beta repertoires from 500 to 700 donors and added high-resolution HLA genotyping to investigate patterns of TCR occurrence. Several DR-DQ haplotypes were treated as single units for association and clustering because of strong linkage in the cohort. In an earlier analysis of about 590 of the donors, high-throughput TCR beta sequencing was used to judge whether each TCR beta V gene segment behaved as functional or pseudogenic. A later genetic analysis took genome-wide SNP genotypes for about three fifths of the 666 donors and used that subset as a discovery cohort. All discovery cohort repertoires had been generated using a single sequencing platform. Beyond this particular receptor, the publication reports: Linkage disequilibrium might explain the correlated functional status among segregating V segments, but an unknown experimental factor could not be ruled out. When HLA alleles, especially DR and DQ, strongly co-occurred, attributing TCR associations to individual alleles was difficult. A cluster of highly shared sequence variants was judged likely to be a technical artifact of the sequencing pipeline. According to the authors, the approach could potentially be generalized to other disease states and immunological phenotypes. A later analysis found that HLA-associated TCR beta chains were more clonally expanded and had lower generation probabilities than equally common non-associated chains. A later analysis associated 16,951 TCR beta sequences with specific HLA alleles at a false discovery rate of 0.05. Because the 87-base-pair reads could not distinguish some IMGT-functional V segments, including TRBV6-2 and TRBV6-3, those segments were excluded. In the study, 150 to 200 TCR beta chains were listed as associated with cytomegalovirus. While some public TCRs were present in many individuals, most TCR sequences turned up only very rarely across donors. The classifier was reported to diagnose cytomegalovirus status with high specificity and sensitivity in both the original and validation cohorts. The cohort was sequenced for TCR beta chains only, and without alpha or paired-chain data the features that could be detected were limited. A further reported finding was that TCR beta sequences accurately predicted the HLA-A and HLA-B alleles for most subjects in the first cohort. A later analysis found that most CMV-associated TCR beta chains appeared HLA-restricted, with HLA associations seemingly driven largely by CMV exposure. Compared with the roughly 720-donor mean, donors in an Asian-associated ancestry cluster had fewer N-insertions in productive TCRs, according to a later genetic analysis. In vitro tests confirmed that a few of the cytomegalovirus-associated TCR beta chains recognize cytomegalovirus antigens. About 15 rarely observed V segments, including chromosome 9 orphons, were excluded from the earlier analysis of just under 600 of the donors because counts were too low. Because some donors lacked HLA typing at each locus, the association tests relied only on the typed subset. Broadly in line with IMGT annotations, most TCR beta V segments showed up in productive rearrangements about 87% or about 30% of the time in an earlier analysis of a few hundred of the donors. Immune exposure information for the cohort was limited to CMV serostatus. Sequencing depth was assumed to be roughly uniform across donors in the presence/absence analyses, though that assumption may not hold. A later analysis found that TCR association rates varied across HLA loci, with DRB1 alleles showing the most associated TCRs and HLA-C alleles the fewest. An association between a missense DCLRE1C variant and V-gene and J-gene trimming of TCR beta chains was found in a later genetic analysis and replicated in an independent cohort. A later analysis reported that several top co-occurrence clusters appeared linked to parvovirus B19, influenza, CMV and Epstein-Barr virus.

About this clone: This receptor's antigen is unknown. Per-nucleotide qualities are absent, and no much larger clonotype sits a single base away.

In total, about 650 healthy bone marrow donors made up the cohort. At the time of sampling, all cohort members were nominally healthy, though unrecorded immune exposures were likely present. The donor tested CMV seronegative and was one of the 352 seronegative cohort members. Every donor gave a peripheral blood sample, and the peripheral blood mononuclear cells from that sample were used for TCR beta sequencing. Genomic DNA was extracted from the blood cell samples with the Qiagen DNeasy Blood Extraction Kit. The receptor library was made with the immunoSEQ multiplex PCR assay. For the multiplex PCR, a mixture combining 60 forward primers for TCR Vbeta segments and 13 reverse primers for TCR Jbeta segments was used. The CDR3 region of rearranged TCR beta genes was amplified from genomic DNA by a multiplex PCR assay. Amplified TCR beta libraries were sequenced as 87-base-pair reads on the Illumina HiSeq System. The published analysis was carried out like this. A later analysis counted around 72 million unique TCR beta chains across the 666 repertoires, and some 11 million of these chains were shared by at least two donors. Raw reads were error-corrected and collapsed into unique sequences by a nearest-neighbor algorithm in which closely related sequences were merged to remove PCR and sequencing errors. To assign V, D and J gene segments, CDR3 sequences were aligned to IMGT reference sequences. Each retained sequence needed at least a six-nucleotide match to both a V gene segment and a J gene segment. A rearrangement was called productive if the CDR3 had no stop codons and remained in frame with V and J, and every other rearrangement was called non-productive. CDR3 was defined by IMGT convention, running from the second conserved V-encoded cysteine to the conserved J-encoded phenylalanine. The earlier analysis of 587 of the donors excluded any sequence lacking an unambiguous match to a single V gene segment. An earlier analysis of under 750 of the donors called V segments functional above 56.7% productive rearrangements and segregating when the between-donor standard deviation exceeded 5%. To diagnose cytomegalovirus status from the catalog of TCR beta chain sequences, a statistical classification framework was built. V and J gene assignment, in a later analysis, came from comparing TCR nucleotide sequences with IMGT/GENE-DB human TR gene sequences. A later analysis assigned CDR3 sequences and most-parsimonious VDJ recombination scenarios with the TCRdist pipeline. In a later analysis, each TCR beta chain was defined by its CDR3 amino acid sequence together with its V-gene family, and reads lacking a unique V-gene family were excluded. A later analysis removed roughly 590 highly shared, low-generation-probability nucleotide sequences to deal with suspected cross-contamination and a sequencing artifact. A later analysis calculated a clonal expansion index for each public chain from normalized within-repertoire ranks of inferred template counts. In a later analysis, generation probabilities were computed using a VDJ recombination model fitted to out-of-frame rearrangements, and the results were checked against IGoR. A later analysis scored TCR-TCR, TCR-HLA and TCR-CMV co-occurrence with hypergeometric tests, applying a repertoire-size bias correction to TCR pairs. To estimate false discovery rates, a later analysis permuted the HLA or CMV assignments 20 times. In a later analysis, co-occurring TCRs were grouped using DBSCAN, and TCRdist sequence similarity was added for clustering within HLA-allele-positive subsets. For co-occurrence clustering, repertoires with fewer than 30,000 or more than 120,000 public chains were excluded, along with roughly 5 repertoires with anomalous nucleotide sharing. As stored in TCRdb, this immuneACCESS dataset retains in-frame rearrangements with V and J assigned. A fraction of the clones does not appear; measured against another copy, unresolved V genes explain less than half of the discrepancy, and the remainder lacks a known reason. The DNA was the basis for D and trimming; V, J and clone size are from that table. The sample table records some 150,000 clones; about 61% of these occur just once. Clones ranked in the top ten supply 2% to 3% of the sample.

The CDR3 runs 15 amino acids, cysteine and phenylalanine included. CDR3 DNA is the only sequence kept; it has 45 bases, read in frame from the first base. CDR1 and CDR2, per the germline V gene, are MDHEN and SYDVKM. Germline trimming amounts to 4 bases on V and 3 bases on J, with 9 as the count of junction bases outside the gene matches. The specimen sequenced was PBMCs. The sequence derives from a woman in her thirties or forties in good health and CMV-seronegative. The chain uses TRBV28 and TRBJ2-7; 7 junctional bases match TRBD1. The CDR3 sequence is CASSSAGTVLYEQYF. The nucleotides read TGTGCCAGCAGTTCAGCCGGGACAGTACTCTACGAGCAGTACTTC.